This T cell receptor beta chain emerged from a study of blood T cell repertoires in COVID-19. Study-level information: Whether acute or convalescent, the COVID-19 samples came from the United States, Italy and Spain. From T cells, B-cell-depleted T cells, or PBMCs came the material, which was cDNA or gDNA.

Study processing details: Researchers report that nucleated cell counts were estimated from reference gene primer amplification. TCRdb keeps only in-frame clones here, not all; method: immunoSEQ multiplex PCR. D and trimming come from the DNA, and the V and J calls and clone size come from that table. The sample shows tens of thousands of clones, 84% of them seen only once. The CDR3 extends over 15 amino acids. The V gene's germline CDR1 is LGHNA and CDR2 YNFKEQ. Trimming took off 1 base at V and 2 bases at J, with 12 bases between the two ends. This rearrangement joins TRBV4-2 to TRBJ2-7; D ambiguous. The sequence was obtained from a human donor in a cohort sampled during active COVID-19. Sequenced: peripheral blood. CDR3 nucleotide sequence: TGTGCCAGCAGCCAAGTGCACTCCCCTACCTACGAGCAGTACTTC. Encoded protein: CASSQVHSPTYEQYF.